The 2 T cell receptor beta chains below all came from one sample that was sequenced in a study of CD4 and CD8 cells across lung adenocarcinoma regions. TCRdb re-called the PCR reads with MiXCR, one entry per CDR3 protein. Among tens of thousands of distinct CDR3 sequences, 52% were seen once, and the ten largest hold about 22%. Sequencing was carried out using CD4+ T cells from the center of a lung tumor. Receptor source: a male donor with lung adenocarcinoma. The CD4 and CD8 labels of this study may be unreliable.

The J gene is TRBJ2-1, the V gene TRBV7-2; D remains ambiguous. Judging by the DNA end, TRBJ2-5 fits better; the J call may be wrong. Germline loops: CDR1 SGHTA, CDR2 FQGNSA. The CDR3 is 14 residues long. CDR3 DNA sequence: TGTGCCAGCAGCTTCGGAACCTCGTTAGGGACCCAGTACTTC. This gives the protein CASSFGTSLGTQYF.

The CDR3 region has the DNA TGTGCCAGCAGCCACATAGCGGGAACCGGGGAGCTGTTTTTT. Amino acid sequence: CASSHIAGTGELFF. The chain combines TRBV3-1 with TRBJ2-2, with 8 nucleotides matching TRBD2. With 3 bases clipped from V and 5 bases from J, the junction kept 2 bases outside the gene matches. Germline loops: CDR1 LGHDT, CDR2 YNNKEL (reference sequence). There are 14 residues in the CDR3.